Below, 4 T cell receptor beta chains from the same sample are listed, as sequenced in a study of OX40 agonist ivuxolimab in advanced cancers. Assay: immunoSEQ multiplex PCR; the TCRdb copy retains only in-frame clones and omits some. The sample gives tens of thousands of clones, 75% to 90% of which show up once; roughly 1.3% is in the top ten. Specimen: CD4+ or CD8+ T cells sorted from blood, collected in a trial of the OX40 agonist ivuxolimab. The receptors were sampled from an adult with an advanced solid tumor such as melanoma, head and neck, liver or kidney cancer.

The chain couples TRBV18 to TRBJ1-3; 7 nucleotides line up with TRBD1. V was pared by 3 bases and J by 3 bases, with 2 bases of the junction left unmatched. Germline values: CDR1 KGHSH, CDR2 LQKENI. The CDR3 contains 14 residues. This CDR3 is CASSPTGLGNTIYF. The CDR3 DNA follows: TGTGCCAGCTCACCGACAGGGCTTGGAAACACCATATATTTT.

V gene TRBV2 combines with J gene TRBJ2-7; D remains ambiguous. The CDR3 loop spans 13 amino acids. The V gene lost 3 bases and the J gene lost 0 bases, with 6 bases spanning the gap. Germline V gene sequence: CDR1 SNHLY, CDR2 FYNNEI. The CDR3 sequence: CASSDRISYEQYF. The CDR3 bases are TGTGCCAGCAGTGACAGGATCTCCTACGAGCAGTACTTC.

Of note for this clone: The junction and the germline gene differ at one end; a read error may be behind it. The gene calls are TRBV5-1 and TRBJ2-1; possibly TRBD2 for D (6 bases). Germline-derived CDR1 and CDR2 are SGHRS and YFSETQ. The CDR3 length is 14 residues. The CDR3 is CASSAGGGSGNTLF. CDR3 nucleotide sequence: TGCGCCAGCAGCGCCGGTGGGGGTAGCGGCAATACCCTCTTC.

The chain couples TRBV9 to TRBJ2-5; D is ambiguous. The CDR3 totals 13 residues. Germline V lookup: CDR1 SGDLS, CDR2 YYNGEE. V gave up 2 bases and J gave up 5 bases, with 10 bases separating them. Written as DNA, the CDR3 is TGTGCCAGCAGCGTCAGCCCAGAGGAGACCCAGTACTTC. Its translation is CASSVSPEETQYF.